Listed below are T cell receptor beta chains from one sample, sequenced in a study of OX40 agonist ivuxolimab in advanced cancers. TCRdb's copy holds only in-frame clones and misses some; the assay was immunoSEQ multiplex PCR. The sample shows more than 45,000 clones, approximately 79% of them seen only once. Sequenced here: CD4+ or CD8+ T cells sorted from blood, sampled in a trial of the OX40 agonist ivuxolimab. The origin of the receptors is an adult with an advanced solid tumor such as melanoma, head and neck, liver or kidney cancer. Each CDR3 is given with its conserved first and last residue. A D gene is named only where the DNA matches it firmly. The size of a clone is reported for some rows only, either as once, few or many, or as a class for expanded clones.

d_call j_call v_call clone_size cdr3_aa cdr3_nt
TRBD1 TRBJ1-2 TRBV27 NA CASQINTGANGYTF TGTGCCAGCCAAATAAACACAGGGGCCAATGGCTACACCTTC
TRBD2 TRBJ2-3 TRBV6-1 NA CASSEAKAGGLGTQYF TGTGCCAGCAGTGAAGCGAAAGCGGGGGGGCTGGGTACGCAGTATTTT
TRBD1 TRBJ2-1 TRBV19 NA CASSPTGISYNEQFF TGTGCCAGTAGCCCGACAGGGATATCCTACAATGAGCAGTTCTTC
NA TRBJ1-2 TRBV28 NA CASSLGSRGGYTF TGTGCCAGCAGTTTAGGGTCCAGGGGTGGCTACACCTTC
NA TRBJ1-5 TRBV5-6 NA CASSLAGVSNQPQHF TGTGCCAGCAGCTTGGCCGGGGTTAGCAATCAGCCCCAGCATTTT
TRBD1 TRBJ1-4 TRBV6-6 once CASSYGDRGEKLFF TGTGCCAGCAGTTATGGGGACAGGGGTGAAAAACTGTTTTTT
NA TRBJ2-3 TRBV25-1 NA CASREVADTQYF TGTGCCAGCCGGGAAGTAGCAGATACGCAGTATTTT
NA TRBJ1-5 TRBV19 NA CASRRTEHSNQPQHF TGTGCCAGTAGACGGACAGAACATAGCAATCAGCCCCAGCATTTT
NA TRBJ1-3 TRBV10-3 NA CAISTAAPGNTIYF TGTGCCATCAGTACAGCCGCTCCTGGAAACACCATATATTTT
NA TRBJ1-6 TRBV21-1 few CASSKPGGGNSPLHF TGTGCCAGCAGCAAACCAGGGGGTGGTAATTCACCCCTCCACTTT
TRBD1 TRBJ1-4 TRBV5-1 NA CASSFNGQGWEKLFF TGCGCCAGCAGCTTCAATGGACAGGGATGGGAAAAACTGTTTTTT
NA TRBJ2-7 TRBV11-3 NA CATQETALSYEQYF TGTGCCACCCAGGAGACGGCCCTCTCCTACGAGCAGTACTTC
NA TRBJ1-1 TRBV6-5 NA CASSRRVTTEAFF TGTGCCAGCAGTCGGAGGGTTACGACTGAAGCTTTCTTT
NA TRBJ1-4 TRBV13 NA CASRRGTNEKLFF TGTGCCAGCAGGAGAGGAACTAATGAAAAACTGTTTTTT
NA TRBJ1-6 TRBV2 NA CASSLTEGTAGSPLHF TGTGCCAGCAGTCTCACGGAAGGGACGGCGGGCTCACCCCTCCACTTT
TRBD2 TRBJ2-1 TRBV5-1 NA CASSLGQTLAGSILKGQFF TGCGCCAGCAGCTTGGGACAGACCCTAGCGGGGTCGATCCTAAAAGGGCAGTTCTTC
NA TRBJ1-5 TRBV2 NA CASSEALRYRTMGNQPQHF TGTGCCAGCAGTGAAGCGCTTAGGTACAGAACGATGGGCAATCAGCCCCAGCATTTT
TRBD1 TRBJ1-3 TRBV5-8 NA CASSLGGTGGDTIYF TGTGCCAGCAGCCTAGGCGGGACAGGGGGCGACACCATATATTTT
NA TRBJ1-1 TRBV6-6 NA CASSLRSNTEAFF TGTGCCAGCAGTTTAAGGTCGAACACTGAAGCTTTCTTT
NA TRBJ2-7 TRBV28 NA CASSSGSLSIWEQYF TGTGCCAGCAGTTCCGGATCTCTCTCTATTTGGGAGCAGTACTTC
NA TRBJ1-1 TRBV5-4 few CASSVTGNWNTEAFF TGTGCCAGCAGCGTCACAGGGAATTGGAACACTGAAGCTTTCTTT
NA TRBJ2-7 TRBV18 once CASSPSGGGNYEQYF TGTGCCAGCTCACCGTCCGGGGGAGGCAACTACGAGCAGTACTTC
NA TRBJ1-2 TRBV6-5 NA CASSYPGSAYGYTF TGTGCCAGCAGTTACCCGGGCAGCGCATATGGCTACACCTTC
NA TRBJ2-3 TRBV27 NA CASSLRVGVTDTQYF TGTGCCAGCAGTTTGAGGGTCGGTGTGACAGATACGCAGTATTTT
NA TRBJ2-5 TRBV10-1 NA CASSDLGEETQYF TGCGCCAGCAGTGACCTGGGGGAAGAGACCCAGTACTTC
NA TRBJ1-2 TRBV7-2 NA CASSQRISGPYGYTF TGTGCCAGCAGCCAGCGGATATCAGGGCCATATGGCTACACCTTC
NA TRBJ1-6 TRBV7-9 few CASSLGSGFYNSPLHF TGTGCCAGCAGCTTAGGTTCGGGATTCTATAATTCACCCCTCCACTTT
NA TRBJ2-5 TRBV9 NA CASSVNGETQYF TGTGCCAGCAGCGTTAACGGGGAGACCCAGTACTTC
NA TRBJ2-1 TRBV13 NA CASSLLDPYNEQFF TGTGCCAGCAGCTTACTAGACCCATACAATGAGCAGTTCTTC
TRBD1 TRBJ1-4 TRBV5-5 NA CASSSGGTGPRGKLFF TGTGCCAGCAGCTCGGGGGGGACAGGGCCGCGCGGAAAACTGTTTTTT
NA TRBJ1-5 TRBV6-5 few CASSYGTNQPQHF TGTGCCAGCAGTTACGGGACGAATCAGCCCCAGCATTTT
NA TRBJ2-1 TRBV4-3 NA CASSLGRQTSYNEQFF TGCGCCAGCAGCCTGGGACGACAGACTTCCTACAATGAGCAGTTCTTC
NA TRBJ1-1 TRBV7-8 NA CASSSTAFNTEAFF TGTGCCAGCAGCTCTACAGCTTTCAACACTGAAGCTTTCTTT
TRBD1 TRBJ1-6 TRBV19 NA CASSFPWTGGHSPLHF TGTGCCAGTAGTTTTCCTTGGACAGGGGGCCATTCACCCCTCCACTTT
NA TRBJ2-1 TRBV10-2 NA CASLSTRNEQFF TGCGCCAGCTTGAGTACTCGGAATGAGCAGTTCTTC
NA TRBJ1-4 TRBV7-2 NA CASSLVSPRARGEKLFF TGTGCCAGCAGCTTAGTGAGCCCCAGGGCTCGGGGTGAAAAACTGTTTTTT
NA TRBJ1-5 TRBV7-8 NA CASSSLNQPQHF TGTGCCAGCAGCTCCCTAAACCAGCCCCAGCATTTT
NA TRBJ2-4 TRBV28 once CASSYSDRAKNIQYF TGTGCCAGCAGTTACAGTGACAGAGCCAAAAACATTCAGTACTTC
NA TRBJ1-1 TRBV11-2 NA CASSFNPRNTEAFF TGTGCCAGCAGCTTTAATCCGAGGAACACTGAAGCTTTCTTT
TRBD1 TRBJ1-2 TRBV27 NA CASSLGGNRGRVGYTF TGTGCCAGCAGTTTAGGGGGGAACAGGGGGCGAGTGGGCTACACCTTC
NA TRBJ1-1 TRBV7-2 NA CASSAREEAFF TGTGCCAGCAGCGCCAGGGAGGAAGCTTTCTTT
TRBD2 TRBJ2-1 TRBV7-2 few CASRLAGGMNEQFF TGTGCCAGCCGACTAGCGGGAGGTATGAATGAGCAGTTCTTC
TRBD1 TRBJ2-7 TRBV7-2 NA CASSSRQGPYEQYF TGTGCCAGCAGCTCTCGACAGGGCCCCTACGAGCAGTACTTC
TRBD1 TRBJ2-3 TRBV7-8 NA CASSSRQGWIDTQYF TGTGCCAGCAGCTCCCGACAGGGGTGGATAGATACGCAGTATTTT
NA TRBJ2-3 TRBV7-9 NA CASSADGRDTQYF TGTGCCAGCAGCGCCGACGGTCGAGATACGCAGTATTTT
NA TRBJ1-5 TRBV7-3 NA CASSLAREGQPQHF TGTGCCAGCAGCTTAGCAAGGGAAGGCCAGCCCCAGCATTTT
NA TRBJ2-1 TRBV5-4 NA CASSLDGGTNEQFF TGTGCCAGCAGCTTGGATGGCGGTACCAATGAGCAGTTCTTC
TRBD1 TRBJ1-3 TRBV12-5 NA CASGLGTDGNTIYF TGTGCTAGTGGTTTAGGGACAGATGGAAACACCATATATTTT
TRBD2 TRBJ2-1 TRBV6-6 NA CASSRQAGGRDEQFF TGTGCCAGCAGTCGCCAAGCGGGGGGGCGGGATGAGCAGTTCTTC
NA TRBJ1-1 TRBV28 NA CASRGGSAPNTEAFF TGTGCCAGCAGGGGGGGCAGCGCTCCTAACACTGAAGCTTTCTTT
TRBD1 TRBJ1-2 TRBV19 NA CASSIVDRAGWANYGYTF TGTGCCAGTAGTATCGTCGACAGGGCGGGTTGGGCTAACTATGGCTACACCTTC
TRBD1 TRBJ1-1 TRBV18 NA CASSPLGQGNTEAFF TGTGCCAGCTCACCACTAGGACAGGGAAACACTGAAGCTTTCTTT
NA TRBJ1-2 TRBV5-6 medium-sized CASSLYQGRGYTF TGTGCCAGCAGCTTGTACCAGGGTCGTGGCTACACCTTC
NA TRBJ1-1 TRBV4-1 few CASSQDMGNTEAFF TGCGCCAGCAGCCAAGATATGGGAAACACTGAAGCTTTCTTT
NA TRBJ2-5 TRBV11-2 NA CASSLVTRSGEETQYF TGTGCCAGCAGCTTAGTTACGCGATCAGGGGAGGAGACCCAGTACTTC